This TCR beta chain derives from a study of T cells after somatic rescue of genetic block. Sequenced by immunoSEQ multiplex PCR; TCRdb stores in-frame clones only, minus some. Of 13,000 to 15,000 clones in the sample, just over 70% were seen once. CDR3 size: 15 residues. V gave up 0 bases and J gave up 8 bases, with 17 bases separating them. Germline V gene sequence: CDR1 SGHKS, CDR2 YYEKEE (reference sequence). The sample holds a few counts of this clone. What was sequenced was peripheral blood mononuclear cells (PBMCs). This TCR was recovered from a boy aged 10-17 years. The V call is TRBV5-5, the J call TRBJ1-2; D is unclear. CDR3 in amino acids: CASSLAGGQGRGYTF. The CDR3 DNA reads TGTGCCAGCAGCTTGGCCGGCGGCCAAGGTCGGGGCTACACCTTC.